A single sample gave rise to the 21 T cell receptor beta chains below, sequenced in a study of read filtering for tumor transcriptome and immune sequencing. This library used approximately 0.4 ug RNA and molecular barcoded adaptors spanning alpha/delta and beta/gamma chains. TCRdb re-called the reads through MiXCR, storing one row per CDR3 protein. Among about 130,000 distinct CDR3 sequences, over 10% were seen once, and the ten largest hold approximately 11%. Sequencing was performed on a population of CD138-negative cells sorted from bone marrow. Every receptor here comes from a donor aged 40 or over with multiple myeloma.

This clonotype appeared many times. The V call is TRBV7-3, the J call TRBJ2-2; 8 nucleotides match TRBD2. Germline CDR1 and CDR2: SGHTA and FQGTGA. This CDR3 spans 15 amino acids. V lost 4 bases and J lost 3; bases outside the gene matches: 4. The CDR3 coding sequence is TGTGCCAGCAGCTCACGGGGGGGTGACACCGGGGAGCTGTTTTTT. This gives the protein CASSSRGGDTGELFF.

This clonotype has at least ten counts. V gene TRBV27 combines with J gene TRBJ1-5; unclear D gene. The CDR3 loop spans 14 amino acids. Germline CDR1 MNHEY, CDR2 SMNVEV (reference sequence). The germline V and J ends were trimmed by 6 bases and 1 base, with 10 bases remaining between them. The CDR3 spells CASRIGRSNQPQHF. The CDR3 nucleotides read TGTGCCAGCAGGATCGGACGGAGCAATCAGCCCCAGCATTTT.

This clonotype was counted at least ten times. The CDR3 protein is CSASPFYYGYTF. The DNA of the CDR3 is TGCAGTGCTAGCCCGTTCTACTATGGCTACACCTTC. The V call is TRBV20-1, the J call TRBJ1-2; D remains ambiguous. Germline V CDR1 and CDR2: DFQATT, SNEGSKA (reference sequence). There are 12 residues in the CDR3. Trimming shortened V by 3 bases and J by 3 bases, and 8 bases separated the two germline ends.

The J gene is TRBJ2-1, the V gene TRBV29-1; TRBD2 matches at 14 bases. V gave up 2 bases and J gave up 9 bases; unmatched junction bases: 9. In germline, CDR1 is SQVTM, CDR2 ANQGSEA. The CDR3 runs 16 residues. As DNA, the CDR3 is TGCAGCGTTGAATCCGGGACTAGCGGGAGCATCGGTGAGCAGTTCTTC. Translated: CSVESGTSGSIGEQFF.

This clonotype was detected ten times or more. This rearrangement joins TRBV9 to TRBJ1-1, with no clear D. The CDR3 runs 16 residues. V dropped 4 bases and J dropped 0 bases, with 16 bases sitting between them. Germline V gene lookup returns CDR1 SGDLS and CDR2 YYNGEE. Here the CDR3 reads CASSPRSIFMNTEAFF. CDR3 bases: TGTGCCAGCAGCCCCCGCTCGATCTTTATGAACACTGAAGCTTTCTTT.

In its sample, this clonotype was seen many times. This sequence joins TRBV5-4 and TRBJ2-2, with TRBD1 as a possible D gene (5 bases). V dropped 4 bases and J dropped 5 bases, with 12 bases sitting between them. Germline CDR1 SGHNT, CDR2 YYREEE (reference sequence). This CDR3 region has 14 residues. CDR3 nucleotide sequence: TGTGCCAGCAGCCAAGGGGTTGTAACCGGGGAGCTGTTTTTT. This gives the protein CASSQGVVTGELFF.

This clonotype was recorded at least ten times. The chain is built from TRBV27 and TRBJ2-2; 9 bases align to TRBD2. Germline V gene data show CDR1 as MNHEY and CDR2 as SMNVEV (reference sequence). J lost 7 bases, V lost 5 bases, and 8 bases had no gene match. The CDR3 runs to 15 residues. CDR3 nucleotides: TGTGCCAGCAGTACGATAGCGGGAGCGGTCGGGGAGCTGTTTTTT. Residues: CASSTIAGAVGELFF.

This clonotype was observed a few times. J is TRBJ2-1 and V is TRBV20-1; unclear D gene. Germline V CDR1 and CDR2: DFQATT, SNEGSKA (reference sequence). The CDR3 spans 17 residues. Between the trimmed V and J ends, which lost 4 bases and 2 bases, there was a span of 21 bases. The CDR3 here is CSATTVDWRSTYNEQFF. Written as DNA, the CDR3 is TGCAGTGCTACCACTGTAGATTGGCGGTCTACCTACAATGAGCAGTTCTTC.

Of note for this clonotype: A much bigger clone sits one base away, suggesting this may be a read error. The chain links TRBV11-2 to TRBJ2-1, with TRBD2 matching over 9 bases. V lost 4 bases to trimming and J lost 7 bases; unmatched junction nucleotides: 11. Germline lookup yields CDR1 SGHAT and CDR2 FQNNGV. CDR3 length equals 16 residues. CDR3 amino acids: CASSSDYAGGFNEQFF. As DNA, the CDR3 is TGTGCCAGCAGCTCAGACTATGCGGGAGGGTTTAATGAGCAGTTCTTC.

This clonotype was counted ten times or more. The chain recombines TRBV7-8 with TRBJ2-1, with 7 bases aligning to TRBD2. J lost 2 bases, V lost 5 bases, and 9 bases had no gene match. This CDR3 region has 16 residues. CDR1 and CDR2 from the germline V gene are SGHVS and FQNEAQ. DNA of the CDR3: TGTGCCAGCAGCGCGATCGGGGGGATAACCTACAATGAGCAGTTCTTC. Its translation is CASSAIGGITYNEQFF. Filled out from reference TRBV7-8 and TRBJ2-1, the complete variable domain reads GAGVSQSPRYKVAKRGQDVALRCDPISGHVSLFWYQQALGQGPEFLTYFQNEAQLDKSGLPSDRFFAERPEGSVSTLKIQRTQQEDSAVYLCASSAIGGITYNEQFFGPGTRLTVL.

This clonotype has only a few counts. The chain couples TRBV3-1 to TRBJ1-1, with 7 bases fitting TRBD1. V lost 4 bases and J lost 2; bases outside the gene matches: 13. The CDR3 loop spans 17 amino acids. Looked up from germline, CDR1 is LGHDT and CDR2 is YNNKEL (reference sequence). In DNA, the CDR3 is TGTGCCAGCAGCCCACCACTCGAGACAGGGTTAAACACTGAAGCTTTCTTT. Amino acid sequence: CASSPPLETGLNTEAFF.

This clonotype was observed many times. The chain carries TRBV7-9 and TRBJ1-1, with TRBD1 as a possible D gene (6 bases). V was shortened by 5 bases and J by 4 bases, with 17 bases between the two germline ends. Germline V lookup: CDR1 SEHNR, CDR2 FQNEAQ (reference sequence). The CDR3 runs 15 residues. CDR3 protein: CASSTQTGFITEAFF. As DNA, the CDR3 is TGTGCCAGCAGCACCCAAACAGGGTTCATCACTGAAGCTTTCTTT. Based on the CDR3 plus reference TRBV7-9 and TRBJ1-1, the full variable domain is DTGVSQNPRHKITKRGQNVTFRCDPISEHNRLYWYRQTLGQGPEFLTYFQNEAQLEKSRLLSDRFSAERPKGSFSTLEIQRTEQGDSAMYLCASSTQTGFITEAFFGQGTRLTVV.

Many counts were recorded for this clonotype. This rearrangement joins TRBV4-2 to TRBJ2-3; TRBD2 agrees at 12 bases. The CDR3 loop spans 17 amino acids. Trimming cost V 0 bases and J 5 bases; bases outside gene matches: 6. In germline, CDR1 is LGHNA, CDR2 YNFKEQ. The CDR3 nucleotides are TGTGCCAGCAGCCAAGATCGGACTAGCGGGGAGAGAGATACGCAGTATTTT. The encoded protein is CASSQDRTSGERDTQYF.

This clonotype was seen a handful of times. A much bigger clone sits one base away, suggesting this may be a read error. The gene calls are TRBV29-1 and TRBJ2-7; a possible D gene is TRBD1 (6 bases). Germline V gives CDR1 SQVTM, CDR2 ANQGSEA. The CDR3 is 11 residues long. The CDR3 protein is CSVVQGYGQYF. CDR3 in DNA: TGCAGCGTTGTACAGGGCTACGGGCAGTACTTC.

This clonotype showed up many times. The V and J genes are TRBV7-3 and TRBJ2-2; possible D gene TRBD2, 6 bases. V was pared by 1 base and J by 4 bases, with 10 bases between. The CDR3 has 15 residues. Germline V CDR1 and CDR2: SGHTA, FQGTGA. CDR3 in amino acids: CASSLNSGFTGELFF. CDR3 sequence (DNA): TGTGCCAGCAGCTTAAATAGCGGATTCACCGGGGAGCTGTTTTTT.

This clonotype occurred many times. This chain uses TRBV7-9 with TRBJ1-1; 8 bases are shared with TRBD1. Germline V lookup: CDR1 SEHNR, CDR2 FQNEAQ (reference sequence). The CDR3 has 14 amino acids. The J segment lost 1 base and the V segment lost 5 bases, leaving 3 bases of the junction unmatched. The CDR3 nucleotides read TGTGCCAGCAGCCCAGGGGGCTCGAACACTGAAGCTTTCTTT. Protein: CASSPGGSNTEAFF. The variable domain in full, with the rest retrieved from reference TRBV7-9 and TRBJ1-1, is DTGVSQNPRHKITKRGQNVTFRCDPISEHNRLYWYRQTLGQGPEFLTYFQNEAQLEKSRLLSDRFSAERPKGSFSTLEIQRTEQGDSAMYLCASSPGGSNTEAFFGQGTRLTVV.

This clonotype was recorded many times. The gene calls are TRBV20-1 and TRBJ2-7, with 9 positions matching TRBD2. Trimming cost V 5 bases and J 3 bases; bases outside gene matches: 11. The CDR3 spans 15 residues. Germline CDR1 is DFQATT and CDR2 is SNEGSKA (reference sequence). CDR3 protein: CSALLPTSGDYEQYF. The CDR3 DNA sequence: TGCAGTGCTCTCCTCCCGACTAGCGGAGACTACGAGCAGTACTTC.

This clonotype was observed many times. This sequence joins TRBV29-1 and TRBJ2-3; possibly TRBD2 for D (5 bases). This CDR3 is built from 13 residues. CDR1 and CDR2 (germline): SQVTM, ANQGSEA. The V end lost 3 bases, the J end lost 6 bases, and 13 bases lay between the germline ends. CDR3 DNA sequence: TGCAGCGTTGAGGAGGTGGTACCGGATACGCAGTATTTT. Translating it yields CSVEEVVPDTQYF.

Remarks on this clonotype: With a much larger clone just one base away, this may be a read error. The genes are TRBV5-6 and TRBJ1-1; D is undetermined. Trimming removed 4 bases from V and 7 bases from J, with 17 bases in between. CDR1 SGHDT and CDR2 YYEEEE come from the germline V gene. The CDR3 is made up of 14 amino acids. CDR3 bases: TGTGCCAGCAGCCCCCGACCCCCTCCAATTGAAGCTTTCTTT. The encoded protein is CASSPRPPPIEAFF. Complete variable domain (other parts from reference TRBV5-6 and TRBJ1-1): DAGVTQSPTHLIKTRGQQVTLRCSPKSGHDTVSWYQQALGQGPQFIFQYYEEEERQRGNFPDRFSGHQFPNYSSELNVNALLLGDSALYLCASSPRPPPIEAFFGQGTRLTVV.

A single count supports this clonotype. This may be a read error, as it is one base from a much larger clone. The chain carries TRBV3-1 and TRBJ2-7, with 10 nucleotides matching TRBD2. With 4 bases clipped from V and 6 bases from J, the junction kept 3 bases outside the gene matches. The CDR3 runs 13 residues. CDR1 is LGHDT and CDR2 is YNNKEL in the germline V gene (reference sequence). The CDR3 coding sequence is TGTGCCAGCAGCCTAGGACTAGCGGCCGAGCAGTACTTC. The encoded protein is CASSLGLAAEQYF.

This clonotype was counted between two and nine times. The V gene is TRBV6-2 or TRBV6-3, the J gene TRBJ1-1; TRBD1 might be the D (6 bases). Germline V gene sequence: CDR1 MNHEY, CDR2 SVGEGT. The CDR3 runs to 16 residues. Trimming took 4 bases from V and 0 from J, leaving 15 bases between them. The CDR3 DNA follows: TGTGCCAGCAGTTCTAGTCCACAGGGAGTGAACACTGAAGCTTTCTTT. It encodes CASSSSPQGVNTEAFF.